Listed here are 6 T cell receptor beta chains from one sample, sequenced in a study of shared clonotypes between healthy human individuals. Clones were read by immunoSEQ multiplex PCR, and TCRdb kept only the in-frame ones, dropping some. The sample holds roughly 760,000 clones, around 67% seen once. Sequences were obtained from memory CD4+ T cells sorted from blood. Subset given: CD45RA-negative fraction. Source of these receptors: a woman between 25 and 40 years old in good health.

The chain links TRBV18 to TRBJ1-2, with D hard to call. Germline lookup yields CDR1 KGHSH and CDR2 LQKENI. CDR3 length: 15 amino acids. V lost 3 bases and J lost 6, with 17 bases in between. For the CDR3, the DNA is TGTGCCAGCTCACCTACAACAGCCAGCTCCAATGGCTACACCTTC. This encodes CASSPTTASSNGYTF.

Ten or more counts support this clone. Within the sample, other DNA sequences also encode this same CDR3. The chain couples TRBV5-1 to TRBJ2-1; 9 nucleotides agree with TRBD2. From germline, CDR1 is SGHRS and CDR2 YFSETQ. This CDR3 is built from 15 residues. Trimming removed 4 bases from V and 2 bases from J; junction bases left unmatched: 4. CDR3 DNA: TGCGCCAGCAGCGTTTCTAGCGGGACCTACAATGAGCAGTTCTTC. Residues: CASSVSSGTYNEQFF.

This clone was observed a single time. Compared with germline, one end of the junction differs, possibly owing to a read error. The V call is TRBV27, the J call TRBJ1-5; D remains ambiguous. The CDR3 consists of 14 residues. CDR1 MNHEY and CDR2 SMNVEV come from the germline V gene (reference sequence). CDR3 in DNA: TGTGCCAGCAGTTTAGTGGCCAGCAATCAGCTCCAGCATTTT. It yields the protein CASSLVASNQLQHF.

The V and J genes are TRBV7-3 and TRBJ1-1, with 8 bases matching TRBD1. V dropped 1 base and J dropped 1; count of bases not matched to a gene: 8. The CDR3 spans 17 residues. The germline V gene encodes CDR1 SGHTA and CDR2 FQGTGA. The CDR3 protein is CASSLNPAGGQNTEAFF. In nucleotides, the CDR3 is TGTGCCAGCAGCTTAAACCCCGCAGGGGGCCAGAACACTGAAGCTTTCTTT.

Worth noting for this clone: A far larger clone differs by one base, so this is likely a read error. V usage is TRBV2 and J usage is TRBJ2-7; 7 bases are a match to TRBD1. Germline loops: CDR1 SNHLY, CDR2 FYNNEI. V trimming: 4 bases; J trimming: 2 bases; junction bases outside the gene matches: 2. This CDR3 has 13 amino acids. The CDR3 DNA reads as TGTGCCAGCAGTGGACAGGGACCCTACGAGCAGTACTTC. It codes for CASSGQGPYEQYF.

The chain carries TRBV2 and TRBJ2-5; no firm D call. The DNA end is a closer match to TRBJ2-7, so the J assignment may be wrong. The germline V gene has CDR1 SNHLY and CDR2 FYNNEI. This CDR3 has 14 residues. CDR3 sequence: CASRIDGSYYEQYF. In DNA form, the CDR3 reads TGTGCCAGCAGGATCGACGGGTCATACTACGAGCAGTACTTC.